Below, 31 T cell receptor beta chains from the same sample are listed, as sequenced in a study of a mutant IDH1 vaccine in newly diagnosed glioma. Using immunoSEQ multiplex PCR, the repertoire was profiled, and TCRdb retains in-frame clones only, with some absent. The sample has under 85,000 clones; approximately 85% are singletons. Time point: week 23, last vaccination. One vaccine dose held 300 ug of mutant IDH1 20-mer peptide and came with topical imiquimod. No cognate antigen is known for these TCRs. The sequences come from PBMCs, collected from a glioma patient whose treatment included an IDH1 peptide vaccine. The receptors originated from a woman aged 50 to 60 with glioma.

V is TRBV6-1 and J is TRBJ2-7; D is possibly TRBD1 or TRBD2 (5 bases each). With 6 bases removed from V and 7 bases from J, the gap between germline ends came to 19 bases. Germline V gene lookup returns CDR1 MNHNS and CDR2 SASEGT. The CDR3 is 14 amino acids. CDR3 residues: CASRYGAQTREQYF. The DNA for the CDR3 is TGTGCCAGCAGATACGGGGCTCAAACGAGGGAGCAGTACTTC.

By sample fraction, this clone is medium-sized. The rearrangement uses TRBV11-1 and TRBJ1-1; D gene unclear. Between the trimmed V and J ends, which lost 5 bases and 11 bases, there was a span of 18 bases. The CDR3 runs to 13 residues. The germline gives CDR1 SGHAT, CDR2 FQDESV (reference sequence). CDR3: CASSSGRENGAFF. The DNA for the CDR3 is TGTGCCAGCAGCAGCGGGAGGGAGAACGGGGCTTTCTTT.

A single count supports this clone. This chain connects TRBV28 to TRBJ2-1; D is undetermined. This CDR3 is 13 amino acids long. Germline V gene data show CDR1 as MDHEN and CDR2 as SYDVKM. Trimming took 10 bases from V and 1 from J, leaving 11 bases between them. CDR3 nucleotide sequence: TGTGCCATCAACCGTTTATCCTACAATGAGCAGTTCTTC. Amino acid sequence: CAINRLSYNEQFF.

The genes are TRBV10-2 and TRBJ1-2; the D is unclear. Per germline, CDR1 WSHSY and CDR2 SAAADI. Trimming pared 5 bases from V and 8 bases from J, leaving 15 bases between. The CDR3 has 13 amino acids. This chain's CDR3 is CASSLGRGRGYTF. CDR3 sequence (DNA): TGCGCCAGCAGTCTGGGCCGAGGAAGGGGCTACACCTTC.

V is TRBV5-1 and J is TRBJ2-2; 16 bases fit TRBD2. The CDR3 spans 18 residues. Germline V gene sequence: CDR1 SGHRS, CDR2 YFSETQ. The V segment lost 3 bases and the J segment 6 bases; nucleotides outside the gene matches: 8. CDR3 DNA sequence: TGCGCCAGCAGCTACCCGGGACTAGCGGGAGGGCCGTCCGGGGAGCTGTTTTTT. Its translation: CASSYPGLAGGPSGELFF.

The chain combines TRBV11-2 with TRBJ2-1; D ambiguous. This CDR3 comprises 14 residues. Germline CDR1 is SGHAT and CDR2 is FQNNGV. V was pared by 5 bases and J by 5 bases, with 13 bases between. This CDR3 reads CASSPTAIHNEQFF. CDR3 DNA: TGTGCCAGCAGCCCGACTGCTATCCACAATGAGCAGTTCTTC.

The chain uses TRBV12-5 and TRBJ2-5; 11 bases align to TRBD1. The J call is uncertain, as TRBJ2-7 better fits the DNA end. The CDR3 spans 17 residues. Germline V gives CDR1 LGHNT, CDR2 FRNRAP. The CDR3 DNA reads TGTGCTAGTGGTTTGACTCGGACAGGGGGCTCAGTCTACGAGCAGTACTTC. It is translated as CASGLTRTGGSVYEQYF.

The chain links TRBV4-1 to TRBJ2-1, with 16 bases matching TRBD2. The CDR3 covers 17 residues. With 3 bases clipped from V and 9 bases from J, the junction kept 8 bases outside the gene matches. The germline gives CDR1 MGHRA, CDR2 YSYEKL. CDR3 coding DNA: TGCGCCAGCAGCCAGGGCTCCGGGACTAGCGGGAGGGGTGAGCAGTTCTTC. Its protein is CASSQGSGTSGRGEQFF.

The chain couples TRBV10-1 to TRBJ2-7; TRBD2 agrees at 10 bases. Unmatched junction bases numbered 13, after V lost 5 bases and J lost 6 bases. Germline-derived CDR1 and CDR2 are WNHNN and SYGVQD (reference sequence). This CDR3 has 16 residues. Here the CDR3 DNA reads TGCGCCAGCAGTCCCAATATTCTAGCGGGAGCTTCCGAGCAGTACTTC. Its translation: CASSPNILAGASEQYF.

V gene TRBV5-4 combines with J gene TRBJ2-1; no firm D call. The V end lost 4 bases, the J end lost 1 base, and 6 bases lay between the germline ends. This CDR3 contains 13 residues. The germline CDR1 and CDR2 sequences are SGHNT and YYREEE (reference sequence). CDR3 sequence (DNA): TGTGCCAGCAGCCCCCGGTCCTACAATGAGCAGTTCTTC. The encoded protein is CASSPRSYNEQFF.

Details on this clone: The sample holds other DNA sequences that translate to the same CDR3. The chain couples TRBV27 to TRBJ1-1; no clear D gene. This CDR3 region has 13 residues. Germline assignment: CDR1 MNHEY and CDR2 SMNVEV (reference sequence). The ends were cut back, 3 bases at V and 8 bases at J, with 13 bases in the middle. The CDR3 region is CASSFGLAAEAFF. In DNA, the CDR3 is TGTGCCAGCAGTTTCGGACTGGCAGCGGAAGCTTTCTTT.

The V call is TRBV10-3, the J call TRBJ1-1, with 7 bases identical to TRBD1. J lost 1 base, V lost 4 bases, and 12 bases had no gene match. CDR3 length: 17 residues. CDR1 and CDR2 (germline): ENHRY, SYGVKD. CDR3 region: CAISGSTGTETNTEAFF. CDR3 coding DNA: TGTGCCATCAGTGGATCGACAGGGACCGAAACGAACACTGAAGCTTTCTTT.

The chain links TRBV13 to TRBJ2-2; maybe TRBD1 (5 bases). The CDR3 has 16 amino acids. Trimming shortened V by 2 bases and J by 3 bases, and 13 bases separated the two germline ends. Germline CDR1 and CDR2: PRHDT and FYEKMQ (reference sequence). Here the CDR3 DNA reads TGTGCCAGCAGCTTAATACAGGAATTGGACACCGGGGAGCTGTTTTTT. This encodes CASSLIQELDTGELFF.

The CDR3 DNA reads TGTGCCAGCAGTGCGCAGGGGTTTGAGAATCAGCCCCAGCATTTT. Translating gives CASSAQGFENQPQHF. This chain connects TRBV6-5 to TRBJ1-5; D possibly corresponds to TRBD1 (6 bases). Germline V CDR1 and CDR2: MNHEY, SVGAGI. The CDR3 is 15 amino acids. Trimming shortened V by 5 bases and J by 4 bases, and 15 bases separated the two germline ends.

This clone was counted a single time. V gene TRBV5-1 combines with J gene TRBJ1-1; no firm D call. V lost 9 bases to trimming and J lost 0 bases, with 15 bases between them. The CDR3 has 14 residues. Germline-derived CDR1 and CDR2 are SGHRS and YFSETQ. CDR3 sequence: CATSDGDMNTEAFF. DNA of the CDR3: TGCGCCACTTCGGACGGCGATATGAACACTGAAGCTTTCTTT.

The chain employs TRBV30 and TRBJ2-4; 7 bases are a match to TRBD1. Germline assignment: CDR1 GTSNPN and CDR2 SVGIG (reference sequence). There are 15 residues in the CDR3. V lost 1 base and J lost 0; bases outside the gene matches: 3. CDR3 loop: CAWSGHRGAKNIQYF. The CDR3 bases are TGTGCCTGGAGTGGACACAGGGGAGCCAAAAACATTCAGTACTTC.

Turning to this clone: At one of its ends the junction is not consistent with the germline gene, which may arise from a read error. This CDR3 reads CATSPSKNIQYF. The CDR3, as DNA: TGTGCCACCAGCCCTTCCAAAAACATTCAGTACTTC. The V gene is TRBV11-2, the J gene TRBJ2-4; D uncertain. Per the germline V gene, CDR1 is SGHAT and CDR2 is FQNNGV. The CDR3 has 12 residues.

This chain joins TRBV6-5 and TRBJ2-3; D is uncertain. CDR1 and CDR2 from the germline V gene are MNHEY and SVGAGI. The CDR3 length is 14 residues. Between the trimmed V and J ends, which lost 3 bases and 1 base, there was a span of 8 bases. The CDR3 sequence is CASSYNGGTDTQYF. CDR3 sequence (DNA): TGTGCCAGCAGTTATAATGGGGGCACAGATACGCAGTATTTT.

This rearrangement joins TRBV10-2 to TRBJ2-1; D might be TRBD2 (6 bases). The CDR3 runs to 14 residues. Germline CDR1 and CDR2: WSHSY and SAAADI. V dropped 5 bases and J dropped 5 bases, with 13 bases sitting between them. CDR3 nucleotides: TGCGCCAGCAGTCGTACTGGGAGGAACAATGAGCAGTTCTTC. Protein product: CASSRTGRNNEQFF.

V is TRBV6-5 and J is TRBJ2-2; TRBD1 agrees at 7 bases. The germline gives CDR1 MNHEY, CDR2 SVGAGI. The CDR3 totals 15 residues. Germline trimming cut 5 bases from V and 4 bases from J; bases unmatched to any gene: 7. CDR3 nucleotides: TGTGCCAGCAGTACCAACTCAGGGGGCACCGGGGAGCTGTTTTTT. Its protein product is CASSTNSGGTGELFF.

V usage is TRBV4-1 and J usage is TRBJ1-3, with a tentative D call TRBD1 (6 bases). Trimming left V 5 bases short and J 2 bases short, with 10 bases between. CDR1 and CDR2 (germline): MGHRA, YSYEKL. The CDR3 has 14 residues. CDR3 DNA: TGCGCCAGCAGCAGACAGGTTGCTGGAAACACCATATATTTT. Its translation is CASSRQVAGNTIYF.

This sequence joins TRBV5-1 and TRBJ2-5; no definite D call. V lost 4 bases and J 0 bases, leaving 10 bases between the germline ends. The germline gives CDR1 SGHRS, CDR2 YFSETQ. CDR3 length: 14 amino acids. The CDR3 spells CASSPARNQETQYF. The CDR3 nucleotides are TGCGCCAGCAGCCCGGCGAGGAACCAAGAGACCCAGTACTTC. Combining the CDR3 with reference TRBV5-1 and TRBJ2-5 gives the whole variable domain KAGVTQTPRYLIKTRGQQVTLSCSPISGHRSVSWYQQTPGQGLQFLFEYFSETQRNKGNFPGRFSGRQFSNSRSEMNVSTLELGDSALYLCASSPARNQETQYFGPGTRLLVL.

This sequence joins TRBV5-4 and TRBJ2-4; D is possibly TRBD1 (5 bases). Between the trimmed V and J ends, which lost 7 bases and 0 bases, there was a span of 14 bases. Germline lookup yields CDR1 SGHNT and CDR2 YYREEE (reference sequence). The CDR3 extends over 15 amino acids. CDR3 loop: CASQQEPLAKNIQYF. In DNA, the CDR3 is TGTGCCAGCCAACAGGAACCACTAGCCAAAAACATTCAGTACTTC.

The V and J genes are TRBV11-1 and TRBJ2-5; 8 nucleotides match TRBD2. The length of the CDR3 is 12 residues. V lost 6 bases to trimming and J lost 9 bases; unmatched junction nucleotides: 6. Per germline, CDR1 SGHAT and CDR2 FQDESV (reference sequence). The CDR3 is CASSGGRRPQYF. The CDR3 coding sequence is TGTGCCAGCAGTGGCGGGAGGAGGCCCCAGTACTTC.

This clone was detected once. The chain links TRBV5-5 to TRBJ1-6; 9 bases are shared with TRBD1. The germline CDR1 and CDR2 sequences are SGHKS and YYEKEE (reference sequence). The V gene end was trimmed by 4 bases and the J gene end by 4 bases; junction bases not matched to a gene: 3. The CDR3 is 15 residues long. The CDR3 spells CASSLQGAYNSPLHF. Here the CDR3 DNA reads TGTGCCAGCAGCCTACAGGGGGCTTATAATTCACCCCTCCACTTT.

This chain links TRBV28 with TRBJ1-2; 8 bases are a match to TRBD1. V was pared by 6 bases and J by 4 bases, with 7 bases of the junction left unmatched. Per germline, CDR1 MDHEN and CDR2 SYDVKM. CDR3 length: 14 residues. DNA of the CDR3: TGTGCCAGCAGACTGACAGGGGAAGCCTATGGCTACACCTTC. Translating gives CASRLTGEAYGYTF.

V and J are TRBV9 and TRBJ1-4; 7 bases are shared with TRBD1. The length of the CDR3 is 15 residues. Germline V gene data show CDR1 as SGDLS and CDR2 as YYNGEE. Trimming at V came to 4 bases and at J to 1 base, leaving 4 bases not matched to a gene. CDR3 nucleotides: TGTGCCAGCAGCTCCCGGACAGGAACTAATGAAAAACTGTTTTTT. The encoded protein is CASSSRTGTNEKLFF.

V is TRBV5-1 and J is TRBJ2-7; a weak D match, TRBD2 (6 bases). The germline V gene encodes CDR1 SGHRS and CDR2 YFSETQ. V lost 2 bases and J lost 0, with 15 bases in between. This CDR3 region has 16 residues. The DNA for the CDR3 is TGCGCCAGCAGCTTCGACCGGGACTTGCGCTCCTACGAGCAGTACTTC. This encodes CASSFDRDLRSYEQYF.

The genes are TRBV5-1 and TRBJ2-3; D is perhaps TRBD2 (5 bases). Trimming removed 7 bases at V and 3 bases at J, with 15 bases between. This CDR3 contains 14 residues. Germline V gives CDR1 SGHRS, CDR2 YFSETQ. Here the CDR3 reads CASALAGETDTQYF. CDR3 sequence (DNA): TGCGCCAGCGCACTTGCGGGCGAGACAGATACGCAGTATTTT.

CDR3 DNA sequence: TGTGCCAGCAGTGAGCGTAGGGTTAGGGGCGAGCAGTACTTC. Translating gives CASSERRVRGEQYF. This rearrangement joins TRBV2 to TRBJ2-7, with D tentatively TRBD1 (5 bases). Germline V gene sequence: CDR1 SNHLY, CDR2 FYNNEI. Trimming took off 3 bases at V and 6 bases at J, with 15 bases between the two ends. The CDR3 is 14 amino acids.

The CDR3 coding sequence is TGTGCCCGCCCCCAACCGGCAGGGGGCCTAAACTATGGCTACACCTTC. Translated: CARPQPAGGLNYGYTF. The chain has TRBV2 and TRBJ1-2, with TRBD1 matching 8 bases. Germline V gives CDR1 SNHLY, CDR2 FYNNEI. The CDR3 is made up of 16 amino acids. Trimming removed 11 bases from V and 2 bases from J; junction bases left unmatched: 16.